This is a list of T cell receptor beta chains from one sample in a study of T-cell reconstitution after alpha-beta-depleted transplantation in children. Each CDR3 protein is one row after TCRdb ran MiXCR on the PCR reads. Of 600,000 or so distinct CDR3 sequences listed, roughly 23% were seen once; the top ten hold roughly an eighth. The source material was PBMCs, mostly from graft donor cells, sampled 360 days after TCRalphabeta/CD19-depleted stem cell transplant. The source of these receptors is a boy younger than two who had a stem cell transplant for acute myeloid leukemia, so the T cells may come from the graft donor. The CDR3 runs from the conserved cysteine through the conserved F or W. D genes are given only for firm matches. Size is omitted from some rows. Given values are once, few, many or a class for expanded clones.

TRBJ1-1 | TRBV5-1 | many | TRBD1 | TGCGCCAGCAGCCGGACAGGGGAAAAGGCGAACACTGAAGCTTTCTTT | CASSRTGEKANTEAFF
TRBJ2-7 | TRBV11-3 | - | - | TGTGCCAGCAGCTTAGATGGGGACACGTCCTACGAGCAGTACTTC | CASSLDGDTSYEQYF
TRBJ2-3 | TRBV12-3/TRBV12-4 | many | - | TGTGCCAGCAGTTTCGGTGAGGGGGGCGGGTCAGATACGCAGTATTTT | CASSFGEGGGSDTQYF
TRBJ1-1 | TRBV12-3/TRBV12-4 | few | - | TGTGCCAGCAGTTTACAGGAGAGTTCTGAAGCTTTCTTT | CASSLQESSEAFF
TRBJ2-5 | TRBV28 | - | - | TGTGCCAGCAGTCCCCACCGGGGGGAGACCCAGTACTTC | CASSPHRGETQYF
TRBJ2-1 | TRBV7-2 | many | - | TGTGCCAGCAGCCAAGGTAGGCCCTACAATGAGCAGTTCTTC | CASSQGRPYNEQFF
TRBJ2-1 | TRBV20-1 | few | - | TGCAGTGCTAGAGATAATTGGGGGGGCCCCTACAATGAGCAGTTCTTC | CSARDNWGGPYNEQFF
TRBJ2-7 | TRBV29-1 | few | - | TGCAGCGTTGCAGGAGAACGCAATTACTACGAGCAGTACTTC | CSVAGERNYYEQYF
TRBJ2-3 | TRBV20-1 | many | - | TGCAGTGCTAGAGTCCGGGCAGATACGCAGTATTTT | CSARVRADTQYF
TRBJ2-1 | TRBV4-1 | - | TRBD2 | TGCGCCAGCAGCCAGTTAGCGGGGGATGTTGAGCAGTTCTTC | CASSQLAGDVEQFF
TRBJ1-5 | TRBV6-5 | few | - | TGTGCCAGCAGTTACCGGGAGAATCAGCCCCAGCATTTT | CASSYRENQPQHF
TRBJ2-1 | TRBV4-3 | - | TRBD1 | TGCGCCAGCAGCCTTAGATGGACAGGGCTTAACAATGAGCAGTTCTTC | CASSLRWTGLNNEQFF
TRBJ2-3 | TRBV5-1 | many | - | TGCGCCAGCAGCTTGGCCCCTACCACAGATACGCAGTATTTT | CASSLAPTTDTQYF
TRBJ1-5 | TRBV15 | - | - | TGTGCCACCAGTAAGCCGGGCATGGGGCCCCAGCATTTT | CATSKPGMGPQHF